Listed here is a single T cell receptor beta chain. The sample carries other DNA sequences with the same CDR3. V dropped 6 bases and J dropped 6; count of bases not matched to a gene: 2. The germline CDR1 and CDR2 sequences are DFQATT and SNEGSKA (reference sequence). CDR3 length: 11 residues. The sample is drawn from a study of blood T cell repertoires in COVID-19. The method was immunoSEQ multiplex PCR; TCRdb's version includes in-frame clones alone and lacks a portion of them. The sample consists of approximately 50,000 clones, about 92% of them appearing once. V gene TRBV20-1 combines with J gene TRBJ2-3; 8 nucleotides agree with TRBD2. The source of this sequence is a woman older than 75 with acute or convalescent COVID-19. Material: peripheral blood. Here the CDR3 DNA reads TGCAGTGCCCGGGGGGGCGATACGCAGTATTTT. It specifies CSARGGDTQYF.